Listed below are T cell receptor beta chains from one sample, sequenced in a study of T cell responses to AZD1222 COVID-19 vaccine. The repertoire was sequenced with immunoSEQ multiplex PCR; TCRdb's copy has only in-frame clones and lacks some. Among fewer than 150,000 clones listed, 93% were seen once. Here the sequenced sample was peripheral blood, taken on day 0 of AZD1222 vaccination. The origin of the receptors is an adult in good health. Each CDR3 is given with its conserved first and last residue. D genes are given only for firm matches. Clone size appears in some rows only: once, few, many, or a class for an expanded clone.

d_gene: TRBD1
j_gene: TRBJ2-6
abundance: NA
v_gene: TRBV6-6
CDR3aa: CASTENHRGGANVLTF
CDR3nt: TGTGCCAGCACCGAAAACCACAGGGGTGGGGCCAACGTCCTGACTTTC

d_gene: TRBD1
j_gene: TRBJ1-2
abundance: NA
v_gene: TRBV3-1/TRBV3-2
CDR3aa: CASSRTGTEPYGYTF
CDR3nt: TGTGCCAGCAGCCGGACCGGGACAGAGCCTTATGGCTACACCTTC

d_gene: NA
j_gene: TRBJ1-2
abundance: once
v_gene: TRBV7-9
CDR3aa: CASTFYGDSGYTF
CDR3nt: TGTGCCAGCACCTTCTATGGCGACAGTGGCTACACCTTC

d_gene: NA
j_gene: TRBJ1-1
abundance: NA
v_gene: TRBV13
CDR3aa: CASSSGPGRGDTEAFF
CDR3nt: TGTGCCAGCAGCTCCGGCCCAGGGCGCGGGGACACTGAAGCTTTCTTT

d_gene: TRBD1
j_gene: TRBJ1-1
abundance: NA
v_gene: TRBV5-6
CDR3aa: CASSLSWGTGENTEAFF
CDR3nt: TGTGCCAGCAGCTTGTCGTGGGGGACAGGGGAGAACACTGAAGCTTTCTTT

d_gene: NA
j_gene: TRBJ1-5
abundance: NA
v_gene: TRBV4-1
CDR3aa: CASSQGIRGRGNQPQHF
CDR3nt: TGCGCCAGCAGCCAAGGAATCCGGGGGCGGGGCAATCAGCCCCAGCATTTT

d_gene: NA
j_gene: TRBJ1-6
abundance: once
v_gene: TRBV2
CDR3aa: CASSSTGRKSSYNSPLHF
CDR3nt: TGTGCCAGCAGCTCCACCGGGAGAAAAAGCTCCTATAATTCACCCCTCCACTTT

d_gene: TRBD1
j_gene: TRBJ2-7
abundance: NA
v_gene: TRBV7-2
CDR3aa: CASSRDRVFTYEQYF
CDR3nt: TGTGCCAGCAGCAGGGACAGGGTGTTCACCTACGAGCAGTACTTC

d_gene: NA
j_gene: TRBJ2-7
abundance: NA
v_gene: TRBV2
CDR3aa: CASSDRGHNSYEQYF
CDR3nt: TGTGCCAGCAGTGACAGGGGACACAACTCCTACGAGCAGTACTTC

d_gene: NA
j_gene: TRBJ2-2
abundance: NA
v_gene: TRBV19
CDR3aa: CASSIGGGGGELFF
CDR3nt: TGTGCCAGTAGTATCGGAGGGGGCGGCGGGGAGCTGTTTTTT

d_gene: TRBD2
j_gene: TRBJ2-1
abundance: NA
v_gene: TRBV7-9
CDR3aa: CASSSPSGGTVNEQFF
CDR3nt: TGTGCCAGCAGCTCACCATCGGGGGGGACTGTGAATGAGCAGTTCTTC

d_gene: NA
j_gene: TRBJ1-1
abundance: NA
v_gene: TRBV29-1
CDR3aa: CSVERQGQNTEAFF
CDR3nt: TGCAGCGTTGAAAGGCAGGGACAGAACACTGAAGCTTTCTTT

d_gene: NA
j_gene: TRBJ1-1
abundance: NA
v_gene: TRBV9
CDR3aa: CASSDDSWTENTEAFF
CDR3nt: TGTGCCAGCAGCGACGACAGCTGGACGGAGAACACTGAAGCTTTCTTT

d_gene: TRBD1
j_gene: TRBJ1-2
abundance: NA
v_gene: TRBV5-4
CDR3aa: CASSLSPPGQGYNYGYTF
CDR3nt: TGTGCCAGCAGCTTGTCCCCCCCGGGACAGGGGTATAACTATGGCTACACCTTC

d_gene: NA
j_gene: TRBJ1-1
abundance: NA
v_gene: TRBV25-1
CDR3aa: CASSEYPPGGGWNTEAFF
CDR3nt: TGTGCCAGCAGTGAATACCCCCCCGGGGGCGGCTGGAACACTGAAGCTTTCTTT

d_gene: NA
j_gene: TRBJ1-1
abundance: NA
v_gene: TRBV7-8
CDR3aa: CASSLIVGTEAFF
CDR3nt: TGTGCCAGCAGCTTAATAGTTGGCACTGAAGCTTTCTTT

d_gene: NA
j_gene: TRBJ2-2
abundance: NA
v_gene: TRBV11-3
CDR3aa: CASSYQGNTGELFF
CDR3nt: TGTGCCAGCAGCTACCAGGGTAACACCGGGGAGCTGTTTTTT

d_gene: NA
j_gene: TRBJ1-1
abundance: NA
v_gene: TRBV7-3
CDR3aa: CASSFRHSRLGPNTEAFF
CDR3nt: TGTGCCAGCAGCTTCCGCCACAGTAGGCTAGGTCCGAACACTGAAGCTTTCTTT

d_gene: NA
j_gene: TRBJ2-4
abundance: NA
v_gene: TRBV11-2
CDR3aa: CASSLEAGGQSGIQYF
CDR3nt: TGTGCCAGCAGCTTAGAAGCCGGCGGACAGTCGGGCATTCAGTACTTC

d_gene: NA
j_gene: TRBJ1-2
abundance: once
v_gene: TRBV4-1
CDR3aa: CASSQVVSRQSNYGYTF
CDR3nt: TGCGCCAGCAGCCAAGTCGTTTCTAGGCAGTCTAACTATGGCTACACCTTC

d_gene: NA
j_gene: TRBJ1-1
abundance: NA
v_gene: TRBV9
CDR3aa: CASSVEGAEAFF
CDR3nt: TGTGCCAGCAGCGTAGAAGGAGCTGAAGCTTTCTTT

d_gene: NA
j_gene: TRBJ1-6
abundance: NA
v_gene: TRBV27
CDR3aa: CASSLNPHRDYNSPLHF
CDR3nt: TGTGCCAGCAGTTTAAACCCCCACAGGGACTATAATTCACCCCTCCACTTT

d_gene: TRBD2
j_gene: TRBJ2-1
abundance: NA
v_gene: TRBV20-1
CDR3aa: CSASQRGVSYNEQFF
CDR3nt: TGCAGTGCTAGTCAGCGGGGGGTCTCCTACAATGAGCAGTTCTTC

d_gene: TRBD1
j_gene: TRBJ2-7
abundance: NA
v_gene: TRBV2
CDR3aa: CASSGQGPYEQYF
CDR3nt: TGTGCCAGCTCGGGACAGGGACCCTACGAGCAGTACTTC

d_gene: NA
j_gene: TRBJ1-5
abundance: NA
v_gene: TRBV28
CDR3aa: CASSWAGHANQPQHF
CDR3nt: TGTGCCAGCAGTTGGGCGGGGCACGCCAATCAGCCCCAGCATTTT

d_gene: TRBD2
j_gene: TRBJ2-6
abundance: NA
v_gene: TRBV27
CDR3aa: CASSSLAGTSSGANVLTF
CDR3nt: TGTGCCAGCAGTTCTCTAGCGGGGACCTCCTCTGGGGCCAACGTCCTGACTTTC

d_gene: NA
j_gene: TRBJ1-2
abundance: NA
v_gene: TRBV28
CDR3aa: CASSLGDYGYTF
CDR3nt: TGTGCCAGCAGCTTGGGGGACTATGGCTACACCTTC

d_gene: NA
j_gene: TRBJ1-4
abundance: NA
v_gene: TRBV5-1
CDR3aa: CASSLTGSEANEKLFF
CDR3nt: TGCGCCAGCAGCCTAACAGGGAGTGAGGCTAATGAAAAACTGTTTTTT

d_gene: NA
j_gene: TRBJ1-5
abundance: NA
v_gene: TRBV27
CDR3aa: CASSLRGISNQPQHF
CDR3nt: TGTGCCAGCAGTTTGAGAGGGATTAGCAATCAGCCCCAGCATTTT

d_gene: TRBD1
j_gene: TRBJ1-2
abundance: NA
v_gene: TRBV5-1
CDR3aa: CASSSLTGGNGYTF
CDR3nt: TGCGCCAGCAGCTCATTGACAGGGGGGAATGGCTACACCTTC

d_gene: NA
j_gene: TRBJ1-5
abundance: NA
v_gene: TRBV3-1/TRBV3-2
CDR3aa: CASSQGDRNQPQHF
CDR3nt: TGTGCCAGCAGCCAAGGGGACCGCAATCAGCCCCAGCATTTT

d_gene: NA
j_gene: TRBJ1-6
abundance: NA
v_gene: TRBV10-2
CDR3aa: CASSLEAPGYNSPLHF
CDR3nt: TGCGCCAGCAGCCTAGAAGCTCCGGGGTATAATTCACCCCTCCACTTT

d_gene: NA
j_gene: TRBJ1-3
abundance: NA
v_gene: TRBV3-1/TRBV3-2
CDR3aa: CASSPIGPLYPGNTIYF
CDR3nt: TGTGCCAGCAGCCCGATCGGGCCCCTCTACCCTGGAAACACCATATATTTT

d_gene: NA
j_gene: TRBJ1-6
abundance: NA
v_gene: TRBV3-1/TRBV3-2
CDR3aa: CASSQTRNDRSPLHF
CDR3nt: TGTGCCAGCAGCCAAACGCGGAACGATCGTTCACCCCTCCACTTT

d_gene: TRBD2
j_gene: TRBJ2-5
abundance: NA
v_gene: TRBV18
CDR3aa: CASSLLAGELKTQYF
CDR3nt: TGTGCCAGCTCACTACTAGCGGGGGAGCTGAAGACCCAGTACTTC

d_gene: NA
j_gene: TRBJ2-7
abundance: NA
v_gene: TRBV20-1
CDR3aa: CSASRRGVVVNEQYF
CDR3nt: TGCAGTGCTAGTCGAAGGGGGGTGGTGGTAAACGAGCAGTACTTC

d_gene: NA
j_gene: TRBJ2-7
abundance: NA
v_gene: TRBV19
CDR3aa: CASSSHPGGYEQYF
CDR3nt: TGTGCCAGTAGTTCCCACCCCGGAGGGTACGAGCAGTACTTC

d_gene: TRBD1
j_gene: TRBJ1-3
abundance: NA
v_gene: TRBV5-1
CDR3aa: CASSSGQGAGGNTIYF
CDR3nt: TGCGCCAGCAGCTCAGGACAGGGGGCGGGAGGAAACACCATATATTTT

d_gene: TRBD2
j_gene: TRBJ2-1
abundance: once
v_gene: TRBV5-1
CDR3aa: CASSLNPGGASYNEQFF
CDR3nt: TGCGCCAGCAGCTTGAATCCCGGGGGGGCGTCCTACAATGAGCAGTTCTTC

d_gene: NA
j_gene: TRBJ2-5
abundance: NA
v_gene: TRBV15
CDR3aa: CATSRDLLAQETQYF
CDR3nt: TGTGCCACCAGCAGAGATCTGCTAGCGCAAGAGACCCAGTACTTC

d_gene: TRBD2
j_gene: TRBJ2-1
abundance: NA
v_gene: TRBV2
CDR3aa: CASSDQAGDNEQFF
CDR3nt: TGTGCCAGCAGTGATCAAGCGGGGGACAATGAGCAGTTCTTC

d_gene: NA
j_gene: TRBJ1-5
abundance: NA
v_gene: TRBV19
CDR3aa: CASSIRGAGNQPQHF
CDR3nt: TGTGCCAGTAGTATCCGGGGCGCGGGCAATCAGCCCCAGCATTTT

d_gene: TRBD2
j_gene: TRBJ2-7
abundance: NA
v_gene: TRBV9
CDR3aa: CAPQRGHYEQYF
CDR3nt: TGTGCCCCCCAGCGGGGTCACTACGAGCAGTACTTC

d_gene: NA
j_gene: TRBJ2-1
abundance: NA
v_gene: TRBV13
CDR3aa: CASSLVPNEQFF
CDR3nt: TGTGCCAGCAGCTTAGTGCCTAATGAGCAGTTCTTC

d_gene: NA
j_gene: TRBJ1-6
abundance: few
v_gene: TRBV4-1
CDR3aa: CASSPWERAAGNSPLHF
CDR3nt: TGCGCCAGCAGCCCCTGGGAGCGGGCGGCGGGTAATTCACCCCTCCACTTT

d_gene: NA
j_gene: TRBJ2-2
abundance: once
v_gene: TRBV7-9
CDR3aa: CASRPNGHSGDTGELFF
CDR3nt: TGTGCCAGCAGACCTAACGGTCACTCGGGGGACACCGGGGAGCTGTTTTTT

d_gene: NA
j_gene: TRBJ1-1
abundance: NA
v_gene: TRBV6-5
CDR3aa: CASWGPGRAFF
CDR3nt: TGTGCCAGCTGGGGCCCGGGGAGAGCTTTCTTT

d_gene: NA
j_gene: TRBJ2-7
abundance: NA
v_gene: TRBV10-3
CDR3aa: CAISDGTVAPYEQYF
CDR3nt: TGTGCCATCAGTGATGGAACCGTGGCACCCTACGAGCAGTACTTC